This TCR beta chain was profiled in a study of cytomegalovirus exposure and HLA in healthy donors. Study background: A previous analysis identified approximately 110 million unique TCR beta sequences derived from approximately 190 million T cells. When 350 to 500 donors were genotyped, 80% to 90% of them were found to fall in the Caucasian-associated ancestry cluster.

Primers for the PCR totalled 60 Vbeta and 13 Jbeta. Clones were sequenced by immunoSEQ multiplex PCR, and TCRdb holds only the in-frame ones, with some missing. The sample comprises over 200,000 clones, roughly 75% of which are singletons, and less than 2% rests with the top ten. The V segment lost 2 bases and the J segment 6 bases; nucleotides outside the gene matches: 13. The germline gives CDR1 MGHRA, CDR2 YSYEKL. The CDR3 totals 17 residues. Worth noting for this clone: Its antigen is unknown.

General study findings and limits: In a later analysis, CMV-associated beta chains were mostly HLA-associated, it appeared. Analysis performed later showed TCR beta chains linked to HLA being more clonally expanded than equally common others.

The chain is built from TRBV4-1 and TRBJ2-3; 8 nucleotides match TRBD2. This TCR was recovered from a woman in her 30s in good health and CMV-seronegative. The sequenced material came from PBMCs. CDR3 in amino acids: CASSQRSGGPIFDTQYF. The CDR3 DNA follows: TGCGCCAGCAGCCAAAGGTCGGGAGGGCCCATATTTGATACGCAGTATTTT.